These 18 T cell receptor beta chains originate from one sample sequenced in a study of shared clonotypes between healthy human individuals. The assay was immunoSEQ multiplex PCR, and TCRdb's table has in-frame clones only and misses some. Found here are approximately 470,000 clones, approximately 84% of them singletons; the top ten hold roughly 13%. Sequencing was done on a sample of PBMCs. The receptors stem from a middle-aged woman in good health. Some clones in this sample may be carry-over from other donors' samples.

The rearrangement links TRBV6-1 to TRBJ2-7, with D possibly matching TRBD2 (6 bases). CDR3 length equals 14 residues. V dropped 7 bases and J dropped 4 bases, with 17 bases sitting between them. CDR1 MNHNS and CDR2 SASEGT come from the germline V gene. The CDR3 spells CASTRAEGRYEQYF. DNA for the CDR3: TGTGCCAGCACCAGGGCGGAGGGACGGTACGAGCAGTACTTC.

This clone was found a few times. The chain is built from TRBV11-3 and TRBJ2-7, with D possibly being TRBD1 or TRBD2 (5 bases each). The V end lost 5 bases, the J end lost 4 bases, and 12 bases lay between the germline ends. Germline V lookup: CDR1 SGHNT, CDR2 YENEEA. The CDR3 length is 13 residues. The CDR3 coding sequence is TGTGCCAGCAGCCCGGGACCAAAATACGAGCAGTACTTC. Protein product: CASSPGPKYEQYF.

Worth noting for this clone: A far larger clone is a single base away, which makes a read error likely. Other DNA sequences in the same sample also yield this CDR3. The chain has TRBV5-6 and TRBJ2-5; D unclear. Germline-derived CDR1 and CDR2 are SGHDT and YYEEEE. This CDR3 region has 11 residues. The V and J ends lost 2 bases and 2 bases respectively, with 1 base between them. The CDR3 loop is CASSLQETQYF. The CDR3 DNA is TGTGCCAGCAGCTTACAAGAGACCCAGTACTTC. Based on the CDR3 plus reference TRBV5-6 and TRBJ2-5, the full variable domain is DAGVTQSPTHLIKTRGQQVTLRCSPKSGHDTVSWYQQALGQGPQFIFQYYEEEERQRGNFPDRFSGHQFPNYSSELNVNALLLGDSALYLCASSLQETQYFGPGTRLLVL.

The rearrangement uses TRBV5-1 and TRBJ1-1, with D perhaps TRBD1 (5 bases). Per germline, CDR1 SGHRS and CDR2 YFSETQ. The germline V and J ends were trimmed by 6 bases and 6 bases, with 9 bases remaining between them. This CDR3 contains 11 residues. CDR3 sequence: CASTLGAEAFF. The CDR3 nucleotides read TGCGCCAGCACCCTAGGGGCTGAAGCTTTCTTT.

This chain uses TRBV7-8 with TRBJ2-7; 8 bases agree with TRBD1. Germline V gene sequence: CDR1 SGHVS, CDR2 FQNEAQ. There are 15 residues in the CDR3. The trim removed 1 base at V and 4 bases at J, leaving 6 bases unmatched. The CDR3 DNA is TGTGCCAGCAGCTTAGAGGCAGGGGGCTGGTACGAGCAGTACTTC. Amino acids: CASSLEAGGWYEQYF.

This chain connects TRBV5-1 to TRBJ2-3; perhaps D is TRBD1 or TRBD2 (5 bases each). The CDR3 extends over 13 amino acids. Between the trimmed V and J ends, which lost 4 bases and 6 bases, there was a span of 12 bases. The V gene's germline CDR1 is SGHRS and CDR2 YFSETQ. The CDR3 region has the DNA TGCGCCAGCAGCGGGGGTATATCGGATACGCAGTATTTT. Its translation: CASSGGISDTQYF.

The chain recombines TRBV19 with TRBJ1-1; TRBD1 matches at 8 bases. V was clipped by 7 bases and J by 4 bases; unmatched bases: 8. Germline assignment: CDR1 LNHDA and CDR2 SQIVND (reference sequence). CDR3 size: 14 residues. DNA of the CDR3: TGTGCCAGTACCCCGGACAGGGATCGCACTGAAGCTTTCTTT. The encoded protein is CASTPDRDRTEAFF.

In this sample, this clone turned up once. This chain joins TRBV30 and TRBJ1-1; D is possibly TRBD1 (6 bases). This CDR3 region has 13 residues. V was shortened by 0 bases and J by 8 bases, with 13 bases between the two germline ends. CDR1 is GTSNPN, CDR2 SVGIG, per germline (reference sequence). CDR3 sequence: CAWSVGAPLEAFF. The CDR3 DNA sequence: TGTGCCTGGAGTGTGGGGGCCCCCTTGGAAGCTTTCTTT.

The genes are TRBV28 and TRBJ2-1; 8 positions agree with TRBD1. CDR1 is MDHEN, CDR2 SYDVKM, per germline. The CDR3 has 15 amino acids. The J segment lost 4 bases and the V segment lost 3 bases, leaving 5 bases of the junction unmatched. In nucleotides, the CDR3 is TGTGCCAGCAGTTTCCAGGGGGCGAATTACAATGAGCAGTTCTTC. Its protein product is CASSFQGANYNEQFF.

V gene TRBV5-4 combines with J gene TRBJ2-1; tentative D call: TRBD2 (5 bases). In germline, CDR1 is SGHNT, CDR2 YYREEE (reference sequence). Trimming took off 9 bases at V and 4 bases at J, with 14 bases between the two ends. The CDR3 length is 13 residues. CDR3 protein: CATGWERYNEQFF. As DNA, the CDR3 is TGTGCCACCGGATGGGAGCGGTACAATGAGCAGTTCTTC.

The chain is built from TRBV6-5 and TRBJ1-2; TRBD1 is a possible D gene (5 bases). This CDR3 contains 14 residues. V was shortened by 0 bases and J by 8 bases, with 13 bases between the two germline ends. Germline V gene sequence: CDR1 MNHEY, CDR2 SVGAGI. CDR3 sequence reads: CASSYSGGVSGYTF. CDR3 coding DNA: TGTGCCAGCAGTTACTCGGGAGGGGTGAGCGGCTACACCTTC.

Remarks on this clone: Since a far larger clone is one base different, this is likely a read error. This chain uses TRBV29-1 with TRBJ1-2; 7 bases agree with TRBD1. This CDR3 contains 14 residues. Per the germline V gene, CDR1 is SQVTM and CDR2 is ANQGSEA. V was clipped by 6 bases and J by 3 bases; unmatched bases: 10. CDR3 sequence: CSVTIGGLDYGYTF. The CDR3 DNA is TGCAGCGTGACCATAGGGGGCCTGGACTATGGCTACACCTTC.

Concerning this clone itself: A much larger clone lies one base from this, so it may be a read error. The same CDR3 arises from other DNA sequences in this sample as well. The rearrangement joins TRBV18 to TRBJ2-7; a possible D gene is TRBD2 (5 bases). Germline V lookup: CDR1 KGHSH, CDR2 LQKENI. The CDR3 is 15 residues long. CDR3 bases: TGCGCCAGCTCACCCGGGATTTACGACTCCTACGAGCAGTACTTC. Its translation: CASSPGIYDSYEQYF. Together with reference TRBV18 and TRBJ2-7, the CDR3 gives the full variable domain: NAGVMQNPRHLVRRRGQEARLRCSPMKGHSHVYWYRQLPEEGLKFMVYLQKENIIDESGMPKERFSAEFPKEGPSILRIQQVVRGDSAAYFCASSPGIYDSYEQYFGPGTRLTVT.

The chain employs TRBV9 and TRBJ2-3, with D perhaps being TRBD1 or TRBD2 (5 bases each). This CDR3 region has 14 residues. The V gene lost 4 bases and the J gene lost 4 bases, with 13 bases spanning the gap. Germline-derived CDR1 and CDR2 are SGDLS and YYNGEE. This chain's CDR3 is CASSSGTNPDTQYF. The CDR3 DNA sequence: TGTGCCAGCAGCTCCGGGACGAACCCAGATACGCAGTATTTT.

This clone was observed a few times. The chain links TRBV20-1 to TRBJ2-7, with D perhaps TRBD1 or TRBD2 (6 bases each). Deletions cut 4 bases from V and 9 bases from J, with 10 bases between. CDR1 and CDR2 (germline): DFQATT, SNEGSKA (reference sequence). The CDR3 is made up of 10 amino acids. In nucleotides, the CDR3 is TGCAGTGCTAAGGGGGGAGCGCAGTACTTC. Translated, it gives CSAKGGAQYF.

The V gene is TRBV30, the J gene TRBJ2-1; 9 bases align to TRBD2. J gave up 10 bases and V 2 bases, and 21 bases lay outside the gene matches. The CDR3 is made up of 18 amino acids. Germline CDR1 is GTSNPN and CDR2 is SVGIG (reference sequence). CDR3 sequence: CAWSLRGRYAGGPKEQFF. The CDR3 bases are TGTGCCTGGAGTCTTAGGGGCCGCTATGCGGGAGGGCCCAAAGAGCAGTTCTTC.

The chain links TRBV2 to TRBJ1-1; D gene uncertain. The length of the CDR3 is 14 residues. Germline V gene data show CDR1 as SNHLY and CDR2 as FYNNEI. Trimming took off 4 bases at V and 0 bases at J, with 9 bases between the two ends. CDR3: CASSAGRMNTEAFF. The CDR3 bases are TGTGCCAGCAGTGCTGGACGGATGAACACTGAAGCTTTCTTT.

This clone was seen repeatedly, ten times or more. This specimen includes other DNA sequences encoding the same CDR3. This chain uses TRBV10-2 with TRBJ2-5; tentatively, D is TRBD1 or TRBD2 (5 bases each). The DNA matches TRBJ2-7 better at its end, which makes the J call doubtful. From germline, CDR1 is WSHSY and CDR2 SAAADI. The CDR3 spans 15 residues. Here the CDR3 reads CASGGIWGNSYEQYF. The CDR3, as DNA: TGCGCCAGCGGGGGAATTTGGGGAAACTCCTACGAGCAGTACTTC.